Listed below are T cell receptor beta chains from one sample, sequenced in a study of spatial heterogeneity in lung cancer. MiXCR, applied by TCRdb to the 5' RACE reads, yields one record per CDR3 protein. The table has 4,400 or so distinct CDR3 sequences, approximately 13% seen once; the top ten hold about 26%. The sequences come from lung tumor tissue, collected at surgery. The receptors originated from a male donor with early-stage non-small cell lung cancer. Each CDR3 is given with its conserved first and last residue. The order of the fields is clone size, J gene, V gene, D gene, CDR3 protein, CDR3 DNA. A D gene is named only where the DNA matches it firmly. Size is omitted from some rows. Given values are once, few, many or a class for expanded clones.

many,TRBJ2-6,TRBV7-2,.,CASSRNSGANVLTF,TGTGCCAGCAGTCGGAACTCTGGGGCCAACGTCCTGACTTTC
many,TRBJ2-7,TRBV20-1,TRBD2,CSARDWTSGTHEQYF,TGCAGTGCTAGAGATTGGACTAGCGGGACCCACGAGCAGTACTTC
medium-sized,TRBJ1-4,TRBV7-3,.,CASSPQGETNEKLFF,TGTGCCAGCAGCCCGCAGGGCGAAACGAATGAAAAACTGTTTTTT
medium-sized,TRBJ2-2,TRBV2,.,CASSELGTGELFF,TGTGCCAGCAGTGAACTAGGCACCGGGGAGCTGTTTTTT
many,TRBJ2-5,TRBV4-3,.,CASSQGPSLGAEETQYF,TGCGCCAGCAGCCAAGGTCCTTCTCTCGGGGCCGAAGAGACCCAGTACTTC
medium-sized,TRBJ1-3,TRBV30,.,CAWSTSGNTIYF,TGTGCCTGGAGTACTTCTGGAAACACCATATATTTT
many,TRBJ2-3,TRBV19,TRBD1,CASSPSRDRGFSTDTQYF,TGTGCCAGTAGTCCAAGCCGGGACAGGGGATTCAGCACAGATACGCAGTATTTT
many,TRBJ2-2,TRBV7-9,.,CASSLGRGTNTGELFF,TGTGCCAGCAGCTTAGGTCGGGGTACCAACACCGGGGAGCTGTTTTTT
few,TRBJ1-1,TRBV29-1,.,CSATLRTEAFF,TGCAGCGCAACGTTACGAACTGAAGCTTTCTTT
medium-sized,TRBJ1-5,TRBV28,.,CASSFSGGSSNQPQHF,TGTGCCAGCAGTTTTTCTGGGGGATCTAGCAATCAGCCCCAGCATTTT
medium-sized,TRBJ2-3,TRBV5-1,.,CASSLSIGGSGDTQYF,TGCGCCAGCAGCTTGTCGATAGGGGGAAGCGGCGATACGCAGTATTTT
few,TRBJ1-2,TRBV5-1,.,CASSPWGDHGYTF,TGCGCCAGCAGCCCATGGGGGGATCATGGCTACACCTTC
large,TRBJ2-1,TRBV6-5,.,CASSYSRTANNEQFF,TGTGCCAGCAGTTACTCACGGACGGCAAACAATGAGCAGTTCTTC
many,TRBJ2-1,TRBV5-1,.,CASSPGSYNEQFF,TGCGCCAGCAGCCCAGGGAGTTACAATGAGCAGTTCTTC
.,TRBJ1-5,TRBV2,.,CASSPGTPTNNQPQHF,TGTGCCAGCAGTCCAGGGACCCCGACTAACAATCAGCCCCAGCATTTT
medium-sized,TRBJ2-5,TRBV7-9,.,CASSSVGAVETQYF,TGTGCCAGCTCGAGTGTCGGGGCGGTCGAGACCCAGTACTTC
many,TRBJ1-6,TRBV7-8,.,CASSFSTVDSPLHF,TGTGCCAGCAGCTTCAGTACAGTTGACTCACCCCTCCACTTT
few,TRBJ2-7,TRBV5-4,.,CASSPRNSGEQYF,TGTGCCAGCAGCCCCAGAAACAGTGGCGAGCAGTACTTC
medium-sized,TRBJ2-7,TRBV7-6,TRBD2,CASSVGTSGIEAYEQYF,TGTGCCAGCAGCGTAGGGACTAGCGGGATTGAGGCCTACGAGCAGTACTTC
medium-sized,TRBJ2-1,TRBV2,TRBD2,CASSPGLAGSNEQFF,TGTGCCAGCAGCCCGGGACTAGCGGGGTCAAATGAGCAGTTCTTC
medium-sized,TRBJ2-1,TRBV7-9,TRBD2,CASSSLAGGNNEQFF,TGTGCCAGCAGCTCTCTAGCGGGGGGGAACAATGAGCAGTTCTTC
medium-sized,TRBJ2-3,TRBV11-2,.,CASSLGGDSEVDTQYF,TGTGCCAGCAGCTTAGGGGGAGATAGCGAGGTAGATACGCAGTATTTT
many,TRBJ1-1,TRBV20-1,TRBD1,CSPLRTGGVNTEAFF,TGCAGTCCCTTGCGGACAGGGGGAGTGAACACTGAAGCTTTCTTT
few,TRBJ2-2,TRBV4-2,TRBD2,CASSQVSGSVTGELFF,TGTGCCAGCAGCCAAGTAAGCGGGAGCGTCACCGGGGAGCTGTTTTTT
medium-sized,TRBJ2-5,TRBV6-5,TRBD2,CASSGRTSGSETQYF,TGTGCCAGCAGTGGAAGGACTAGCGGGAGTGAGACCCAGTACTTC